This T cell receptor beta chain was observed in a study of cytomegalovirus exposure and HLA in healthy donors. Only in-frame clones appear in the TCRdb table, and some are missing; sequencing was by immunoSEQ multiplex PCR. In the table there are 170,000 or so clones, around 84% of which are singletons. The TCR comes from a man aged 18-30 years in good health and CMV-seropositive. Sequenced material: PBMCs.

The CDR3 protein is CASSLEGSYEQYF. The DNA for the CDR3 is TGTGCCAGCAGTTTAGAGGGATCCTACGAGCAGTACTTC. This chain joins TRBV27 and TRBJ2-7; possible D gene TRBD2, 5 bases. This CDR3 is 13 amino acids long. Trimming left V 2 bases short and J 1 base short, with 6 bases between. Germline assignment: CDR1 MNHEY and CDR2 SMNVEV (reference sequence).